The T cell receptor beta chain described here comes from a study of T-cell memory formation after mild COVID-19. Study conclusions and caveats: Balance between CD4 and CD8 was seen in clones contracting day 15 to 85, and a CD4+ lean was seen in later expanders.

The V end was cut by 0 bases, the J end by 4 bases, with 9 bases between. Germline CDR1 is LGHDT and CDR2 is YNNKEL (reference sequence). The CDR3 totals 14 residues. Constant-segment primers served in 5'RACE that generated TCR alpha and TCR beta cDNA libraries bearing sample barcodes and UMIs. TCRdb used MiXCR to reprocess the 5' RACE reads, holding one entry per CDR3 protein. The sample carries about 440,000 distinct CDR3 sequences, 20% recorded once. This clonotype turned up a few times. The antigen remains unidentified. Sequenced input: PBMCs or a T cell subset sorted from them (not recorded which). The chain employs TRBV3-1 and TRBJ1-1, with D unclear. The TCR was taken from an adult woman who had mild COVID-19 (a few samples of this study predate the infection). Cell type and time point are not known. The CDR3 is CASSQDQASTEAFF. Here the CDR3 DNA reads TGTGCCAGCAGCCAAGATCAGGCGAGCACTGAAGCTTTCTTT.